This TCR beta chain was identified in a study of CD8+ T cells in alopecia areata. Indicated treatment: oral pan-JAK inhibitor, 5-10 mg twice daily. cDNA reverse transcribed from extracted RNA served as the sequencing template. Sequenced by immunoSEQ multiplex PCR; TCRdb stores in-frame clones only, minus some. The table has 200,000 or so clones, 58% seen once. Study findings and constraints: Expanded CD8+ clones among the top 100, as well as scalp clonality, were significantly decreased by tofacitinib.

V lost 4 bases and J lost 4, with 9 bases in between. The CDR3 has 13 amino acids. Germline values: CDR1 SGHRS, CDR2 YFSETQ. A note on this clone: Antigen specificity is unknown.

Source: CD4+ T cells sorted from blood, taken at week 24, from a patient treated with tofacitinib. The sequence was collected from a human donor with alopecia areata. The V and J genes are TRBV5-1 and TRBJ2-1; a weak D match, TRBD2 (6 bases). The DNA for the CDR3 is TGCGCCAGCAGCCAACGGGGGTACAATGAGCAGTTCTTC. It codes for CASSQRGYNEQFF.